This T cell receptor beta chain was identified in a study of Graves' ophthalmopathy and Graves' hyperthyroidism. This CDR3 has 18 residues. After removal of 2 bases from V and 4 bases from J, the junction contained 13 bases not matched to a gene. Germline assignment: CDR1 DFQATT and CDR2 SNEGSKA (reference sequence). RNA transcripts were the template, and TCR beta CDR3 regions were amplified from them. A first-round RT-PCR used HTBI primers, followed by a second-round multiplex PCR. TCRdb re-called the multiplex PCR reads through MiXCR, storing one row per CDR3 protein. The sample has around 1.1 million distinct CDR3 sequences; 36% are singletons.

The sequenced material came from peripheral blood or thyroid tissue (not recorded which). The chain has TRBV20-1 and TRBJ2-6, with 8 bases aligning to TRBD1. This receptor was obtained from an adult man with Graves' hyperthyroidism. CDR3 DNA sequence: TGCAGTGCTAGATCCAGACAGGGGAGAACGTCGGGGGCCAACGTCCTGACTTTC. Translation gives CSARSRQGRTSGANVLTF.